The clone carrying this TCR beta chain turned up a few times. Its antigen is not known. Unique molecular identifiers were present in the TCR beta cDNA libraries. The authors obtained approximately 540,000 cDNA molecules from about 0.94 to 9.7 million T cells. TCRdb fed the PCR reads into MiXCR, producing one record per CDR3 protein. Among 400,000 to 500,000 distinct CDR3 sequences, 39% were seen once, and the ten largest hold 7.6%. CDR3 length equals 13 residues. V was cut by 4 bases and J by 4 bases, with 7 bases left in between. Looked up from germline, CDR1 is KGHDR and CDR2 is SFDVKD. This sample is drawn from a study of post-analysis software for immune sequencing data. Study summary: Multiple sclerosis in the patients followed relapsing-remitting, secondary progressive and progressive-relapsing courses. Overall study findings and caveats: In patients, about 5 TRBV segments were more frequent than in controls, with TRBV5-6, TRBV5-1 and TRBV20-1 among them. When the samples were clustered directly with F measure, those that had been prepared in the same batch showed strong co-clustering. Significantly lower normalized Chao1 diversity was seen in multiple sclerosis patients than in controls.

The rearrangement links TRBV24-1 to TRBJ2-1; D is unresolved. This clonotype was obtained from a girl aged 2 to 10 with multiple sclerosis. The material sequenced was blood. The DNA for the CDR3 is TGTGCCACCAGTGAGGTCGGTTACAATGAGCAGTTCTTC. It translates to CATSEVGYNEQFF.